This passage covers 27 T cell receptor beta chains from one sample sequenced in a study of graft-versus-host responses after intestinal transplantation. Profiling relied on immunoSEQ multiplex PCR, and the TCRdb table lists in-frame clones only, not all of them. This sample has about 18,000 clones, with over 35% found just once. This sample comprised alloreactive CD4+ T cells from a mixed lymphocyte reaction culture, obtained before intestinal transplant. The sample's subset: CFSE-low proliferating T cells sorted from approximately 6-day pre-transplant mixed lymphocyte reaction (GvH or HvG direction). These receptors all stem from a human patient who received an intestinal transplant.

V usage is TRBV19 and J usage is TRBJ1-6, with 9 bases matching TRBD1. Trimming at V came to 10 bases and at J to 9 bases, leaving 7 bases not matched to a gene. CDR1 LNHDA and CDR2 SQIVND come from the germline V gene (reference sequence). CDR3 size: 13 residues. The CDR3 here is CATAGQGSSPLHF. In DNA form, the CDR3 reads TGTGCCACCGCGGGACAGGGTAGTTCACCCCTCCACTTT.

In DNA, the CDR3 is TGCGCCAGCAGCCAAGCTAGGGGGGATTCACCCCTCCACTTT. Translating gives CASSQARGDSPLHF. This rearrangement joins TRBV4-1 to TRBJ1-6; possibly TRBD1 for D (6 bases). CDR1 and CDR2 from the germline V gene are MGHRA and YSYEKL. V dropped 1 base and J dropped 8 bases, with 9 bases sitting between them. This CDR3 is built from 14 residues.

In DNA, the CDR3 is TGTGCCAGCAGCCTCAGGAGGGATCAGCCCCAGCATTTT. Encoded protein: CASSLRRDQPQHF. This rearrangement joins TRBV4-2 to TRBJ1-5; D is undetermined. The CDR3 is 13 residues long. Germline CDR1 is LGHNA and CDR2 is YNFKEQ. Deletions cut 4 bases from V and 5 bases from J, with 9 bases between.

This clone occurred a few times. The chain links TRBV5-8 to TRBJ2-5; no firm D call. Between the trimmed V and J ends, which lost 2 bases and 5 bases, there was a span of 10 bases. Per the germline V gene, CDR1 is SGHTS and CDR2 is YDEGEE. There are 13 residues in the CDR3. CDR3 protein: CASSFNRRETQYF. CDR3 DNA sequence: TGTGCCAGCAGCTTTAATCGTAGGGAGACCCAGTACTTC.

V usage is TRBV10-3 and J usage is TRBJ1-2, with D perhaps TRBD1 (5 bases). The CDR3 loop spans 14 amino acids. Germline assignment: CDR1 ENHRY and CDR2 SYGVKD. V was pared by 0 bases and J by 5 bases, with 10 bases between. CDR3 nucleotide sequence: TGTGCCATCAGTGAGTCTCGGGACCTTTATGGCTACACCTTC. It specifies CAISESRDLYGYTF.

This chain joins TRBV15 and TRBJ1-5, with TRBD1 matching 8 bases. The CDR3 consists of 16 residues. CDR1 and CDR2 (germline): LNHNV, YYDKDF (reference sequence). The V segment lost 0 bases and the J segment 2 bases; nucleotides outside the gene matches: 3. The CDR3 bases are TGTGCCACCAGCAGAGAGTTGGACAGGGGCAATCAGCCCCAGCATTTT. This sequence encodes CATSRELDRGNQPQHF.

This clone has only one observation. The rearrangement joins TRBV5-4 to TRBJ1-6; possible D gene TRBD1, 5 bases. The CDR3 consists of 16 residues. The V end lost 1 base, the J end lost 7 bases, and 15 bases lay between the germline ends. CDR1 and CDR2 (germline): SGHNT, YYREEE (reference sequence). CDR3 DNA: TGTGCCAGCAGCTTGAGTAGAGGGACTGGAAATTCACCCCTCCACTTT. As protein: CASSLSRGTGNSPLHF.

The chain carries TRBV7-9 and TRBJ2-6; D is uncertain. Trimming removed 2 bases at V and 11 bases at J, with 10 bases between. Germline CDR1 SEHNR, CDR2 FQNEAQ (reference sequence). The CDR3 loop spans 13 amino acids. CDR3 residues: CASSLSLPDVLTF. CDR3 coding DNA: TGTGCCAGCAGCTTAAGTTTACCCGACGTCCTGACTTTC.

This chain joins TRBV7-3 and TRBJ1-2; D may be TRBD1 (6 bases). This CDR3 region has 15 residues. Germline V gene lookup returns CDR1 SGHTA and CDR2 FQGTGA. V was cut by 5 bases and J by 8 bases, with 21 bases left in between. The CDR3 region has the DNA TGTGCCAGCAGCCAAAGAACAGCGAAGGGGGGAGGCTACACCTTC. It yields the protein CASSQRTAKGGGYTF.

V is TRBV5-5 and J is TRBJ2-5; the D gene is possibly TRBD1 (7 bases). Trimming removed 2 bases from V and 4 bases from J, with 12 bases in between. The CDR3 covers 14 residues. Germline values: CDR1 SGHKS, CDR2 YYEKEE (reference sequence). CDR3 residues: CASSLSRGVETQYF. DNA for the CDR3: TGTGCCAGCAGCTTATCCAGGGGGGTAGAGACCCAGTACTTC.

The chain joins TRBV5-1 to TRBJ2-4, with D unresolved. CDR3 size: 12 residues. Germline CDR1 and CDR2: SGHRS and YFSETQ. Trimming shortened V by 5 bases and J by 3 bases, and 6 bases separated the two germline ends. The CDR3 reads CASSTDKNIQYF. In DNA form, the CDR3 reads TGCGCCAGCAGTACGGACAAAAACATTCAGTACTTC.

The V gene is TRBV5-1, the J gene TRBJ2-5; 8 nucleotides match TRBD1. This CDR3 is 14 amino acids long. J gave up 4 bases and V 4 bases, and 6 bases lay outside the gene matches. Germline V gene sequence: CDR1 SGHRS, CDR2 YFSETQ. The CDR3 region has the DNA TGCGCCAGCAGCCCCGGACAGGGTTTAGAGACCCAGTACTTC. Protein product: CASSPGQGLETQYF. Full variable domain (remainder filled in from reference TRBV5-1 and TRBJ2-5): KAGVTQTPRYLIKTRGQQVTLSCSPISGHRSVSWYQQTPGQGLQFLFEYFSETQRNKGNFPGRFSGRQFSNSRSEMNVSTLELGDSALYLCASSPGQGLETQYFGPGTRLLVL.

This clone has just a few counts. J is TRBJ1-3 and V is TRBV18; D is uncertain. The CDR3 totals 16 residues. CDR1 KGHSH and CDR2 LQKENI come from the germline V gene. Trimming removed 1 base from V and 0 bases from J, with 10 bases in between. CDR3 in DNA: TGTGCCAGCTCACCACGCCCATGGACCTCTGGAAACACCATATATTTT. Protein sequence: CASSPRPWTSGNTIYF. The variable domain in full, completed from reference TRBV18 and TRBJ1-3, reads NAGVMQNPRHLVRRRGQEARLRCSPMKGHSHVYWYRQLPEEGLKFMVYLQKENIIDESGMPKERFSAEFPKEGPSILRIQQVVRGDSAAYFCASSPRPWTSGNTIYFGEGSWLTVV.

The V gene is TRBV6-1, the J gene TRBJ2-2; 7 bases match TRBD1. CDR3 length: 13 residues. The V and J ends lost 6 bases and 5 bases, in that order; junction bases with no gene match: 3. Per germline, CDR1 MNHNS and CDR2 SASEGT. CDR3 in DNA: TGTGCCAGCAGAGCAGGGGGTACCGGGGAGCTGTTTTTT. Its protein product is CASRAGGTGELFF.

The V and J genes are TRBV5-4 and TRBJ2-3; D may be TRBD1 or TRBD2 (5 bases each). There are 15 residues in the CDR3. Trimming pared 6 bases from V and 4 bases from J, leaving 18 bases between. The germline V gene has CDR1 SGHNT and CDR2 YYREEE (reference sequence). The CDR3 region has the DNA TGTGCCAGCAACCTGGGGGACGCCCACTCAGATACGCAGTATTTT. This encodes CASNLGDAHSDTQYF.

A few counts support this clone. CDR3 in amino acids: CATSRDPPSYNEQFF. The CDR3 coding sequence is TGTGCCACCAGCAGAGATCCGCCCTCCTACAATGAGCAGTTCTTC. V usage is TRBV15 and J usage is TRBJ2-1, with D uncertain. CDR3 size: 15 residues. Germline values: CDR1 LNHNV, CDR2 YYDKDF (reference sequence). Trimming shortened V by 0 bases and J by 0 bases, and 6 bases separated the two germline ends.

This clone was seen a handful of times. The chain uses TRBV2 and TRBJ1-5; D possibly corresponds to TRBD1 (6 bases). Trimming pared 9 bases from V and 6 bases from J, leaving 18 bases between. Germline CDR1 reads SNHLY; CDR2 reads FYNNEI. CDR3 length: 14 amino acids. The CDR3 DNA reads TGTGCCAGTTCGATGACAGGTGGAACTCAGCCCCAGCATTTT. It specifies CASSMTGGTQPQHF.

By proportion, this clone is medium-sized. V usage is TRBV5-1 and J usage is TRBJ1-3, with D uncertain. The V and J ends lost 0 bases and 3 bases respectively, with 13 bases between them. This CDR3 is built from 16 residues. Germline-derived CDR1 and CDR2 are SGHRS and YFSETQ. CDR3 sequence: CASSLVGAPDGNTIYF. CDR3 sequence (DNA): TGCGCCAGCAGCTTGGTGGGAGCGCCCGATGGAAACACCATATATTTT.

This clone has only a few counts. The V call is TRBV5-4, the J call TRBJ2-1; 11 bases are shared with TRBD2. This CDR3 is built from 16 residues. Trimming removed 4 bases from V and 2 bases from J; junction bases left unmatched: 5. The germline V gene encodes CDR1 SGHNT and CDR2 YYREEE (reference sequence). The CDR3 spells CASSEELAGAYNEQFF. The CDR3 DNA reads as TGTGCCAGCAGCGAGGAACTAGCGGGGGCCTACAATGAGCAGTTCTTC.

J is TRBJ1-1 and V is TRBV6-1, with TRBD1 identical over 9 bases. The CDR3 sequence is 14 residues long. V was clipped by 4 bases and J by 4 bases; unmatched bases: 4. Germline-derived CDR1 and CDR2 are MNHNS and SASEGT. The CDR3 DNA follows: TGTGCCAGCAGTGTACAGGGGGCTGGCACTGAAGCTTTCTTT. This sequence encodes CASSVQGAGTEAFF.

This chain connects TRBV27 to TRBJ1-1; TRBD1 agrees at 8 bases. The ends lost 5 bases at V and 4 bases at J; junction bases unmatched: 9. This CDR3 is 15 amino acids long. Germline V lookup: CDR1 MNHEY, CDR2 SMNVEV (reference sequence). The CDR3 loop reads CASSPSTGVRTEAFF. The CDR3 DNA is TGTGCCAGCAGTCCATCGACAGGGGTACGCACTGAAGCTTTCTTT.

This rearrangement joins TRBV11-2 to TRBJ2-5; D is perhaps TRBD1 (5 bases). There are 14 residues in the CDR3. V shed 4 bases and J shed 5 bases, with 14 bases lying between them. Germline V gene data show CDR1 as SGHAT and CDR2 as FQNNGV. The CDR3 nucleotides are TGTGCCAGCAGCTCCCTTTGGGGCTCTGAGACCCAGTACTTC. Its translation is CASSSLWGSETQYF.

This clone was observed a few times. CDR3 in DNA: TGCGCCAGCAGCGCCGTCGTGAGTAATACTGAAGCTTTCTTT. Translation: CASSAVVSNTEAFF. The chain links TRBV5-1 to TRBJ1-1; no definite D call. The V end was cut by 4 bases, the J end by 5 bases, with 15 bases between. CDR1 is SGHRS, CDR2 YFSETQ, per germline. The CDR3 length is 14 residues.

The rearrangement joins TRBV5-1 to TRBJ2-1, with TRBD2 identical over 7 bases. This CDR3 spans 16 amino acids. The J segment lost 1 base and the V segment lost 4 bases, leaving 8 bases of the junction unmatched. The germline V gene encodes CDR1 SGHRS and CDR2 YFSETQ. CDR3: CASSTDPGGSYNEQFF. DNA of the CDR3: TGCGCCAGCAGCACGGACCCGGGGGGTTCCTACAATGAGCAGTTCTTC.

This clone has more than one count but fewer than ten. V gene TRBV5-1 combines with J gene TRBJ2-2; either TRBD1 or TRBD2 may fit D (5 bases each). CDR1 and CDR2 (germline): SGHRS, YFSETQ. V was shortened by 5 bases and J by 5 bases, with 10 bases between the two germline ends. CDR3 length: 13 amino acids. The CDR3 spells CASRGTETGELFF. The DNA of the CDR3 is TGCGCCAGCAGGGGGACCGAAACCGGGGAGCTGTTTTTT.

The chain couples TRBV2 to TRBJ1-5; D gene unclear. CDR1 and CDR2 from the germline V gene are SNHLY and FYNNEI. This CDR3 is built from 14 residues. V dropped 5 bases and J dropped 3 bases, with 11 bases sitting between them. CDR3 loop: CASSTRASNQPQHF. In nucleotides, the CDR3 is TGTGCCAGCAGTACCCGGGCGTCCAATCAGCCCCAGCATTTT. The full variable domain, with the rest looked up from reference TRBV2 and TRBJ1-5, is EPEVTQTPSHQVTQMGQEVILRCVPISNHLYFYWYRQILGQKVEFLVSFYNNEISEKSEIFDDQFSVERPDGSNFTLKIRSTKLEDSAMYFCASSTRASNQPQHFGDGTRLSIL.

Only a few counts were recorded for this clone. This chain uses TRBV6-6 with TRBJ1-2; D may be TRBD1 (6 bases). The CDR3 runs to 13 residues. Germline V gene data show CDR1 as MNHNY and CDR2 as SVGAGI (reference sequence). The V gene lost 8 bases and the J gene lost 8 bases, with 18 bases spanning the gap. CDR3 coding DNA: TGTGCCAGCCGAAGTATCCAGGGGAAAGGCTACACCTTC. Translation gives CASRSIQGKGYTF.